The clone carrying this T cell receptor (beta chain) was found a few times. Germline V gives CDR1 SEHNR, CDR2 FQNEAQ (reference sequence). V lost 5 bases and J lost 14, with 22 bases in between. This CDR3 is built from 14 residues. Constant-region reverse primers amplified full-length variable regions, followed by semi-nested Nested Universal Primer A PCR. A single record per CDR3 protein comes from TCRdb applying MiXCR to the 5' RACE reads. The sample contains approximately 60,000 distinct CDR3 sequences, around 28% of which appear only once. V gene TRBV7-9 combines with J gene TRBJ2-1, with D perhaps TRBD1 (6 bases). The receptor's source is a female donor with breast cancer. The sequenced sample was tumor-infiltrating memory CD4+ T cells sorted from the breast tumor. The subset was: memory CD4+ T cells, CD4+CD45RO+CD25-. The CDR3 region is CASSPSRDMASEFF. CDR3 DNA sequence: TGTGCCAGCAGCCCGTCCCGGGACATGGCGAGTGAGTTCTTC. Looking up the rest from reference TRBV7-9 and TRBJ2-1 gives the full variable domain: DTGVSQNPRHKITKRGQNVTFRCDPISEHNRLYWYRQTLGQGPEFLTYFQNEAQLEKSRLLSDRFSAERPKGSFSTLEIQRTEQGDSAMYLCASSPSRDMASEFFGPGTRLTVL.